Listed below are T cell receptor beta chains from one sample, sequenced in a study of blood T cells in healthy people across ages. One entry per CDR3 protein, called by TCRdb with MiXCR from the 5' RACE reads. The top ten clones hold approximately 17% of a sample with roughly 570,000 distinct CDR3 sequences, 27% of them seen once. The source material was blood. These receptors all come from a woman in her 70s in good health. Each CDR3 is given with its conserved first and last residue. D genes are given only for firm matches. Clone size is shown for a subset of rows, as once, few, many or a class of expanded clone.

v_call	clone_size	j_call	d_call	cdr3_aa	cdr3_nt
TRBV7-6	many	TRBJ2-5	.	CASSPGSFWETQYF	TGTGCCAGCAGTCCCGGGTCATTTTGGGAGACCCAGTACTTC
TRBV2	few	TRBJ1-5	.	CASSETGQPQHF	TGTGCCAGCAGTGAAACAGGTCAGCCCCAGCATTTT
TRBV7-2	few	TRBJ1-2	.	CASSLQPREGYGYTF	TGTGCCAGCAGCTTGCAACCCAGGGAAGGCTATGGCTACACCTTC
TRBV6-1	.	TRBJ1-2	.	CASRPRGAKDYGYTF	TGTGCCAGCCGTCCTCGGGGGGCGAAGGACTATGGCTACACCTTC
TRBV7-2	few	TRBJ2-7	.	CASSRLPYGQYF	TGTGCCAGCAGCCGCCTACCCTACGGGCAGTACTTC
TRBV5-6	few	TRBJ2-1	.	CASSLGNRDEQFF	TGTGCCAGCAGCTTAGGGAACAGGGATGAGCAGTTCTTC
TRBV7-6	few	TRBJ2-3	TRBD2	CASSPLSSGGTDTQYF	TGTGCCAGCAGCCCCCTATCTAGCGGAGGCACAGATACGCAGTATTTT
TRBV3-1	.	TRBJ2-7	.	CASSQLAGWVYEQYF	TGTGCCAGCAGCCAATTGGCGGGTTGGGTTTACGAGCAGTACTTC
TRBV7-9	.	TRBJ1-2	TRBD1	CASSLTGTEGYTF	TGTGCCAGCAGTCTGACAGGGACCGAGGGCTACACCTTC
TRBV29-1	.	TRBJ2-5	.	CSVREGEETQYF	TGCAGCGTCCGAGAAGGGGAAGAGACCCAGTACTTC
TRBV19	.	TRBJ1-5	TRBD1	CASSREQGFVFQPQHF	TGTGCCAGTAGTAGGGAACAGGGGTTTGTGTTTCAGCCCCAGCATTTT
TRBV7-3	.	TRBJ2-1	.	CASSSGAGSEQFF	TGTGCCAGCAGCTCAGGGGCGGGGAGCGAGCAGTTCTTC
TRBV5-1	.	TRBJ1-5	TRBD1	CASSSTGEGNQPQHF	TGCGCCAGCAGCTCTACAGGGGAGGGCAATCAGCCCCAGCATTTT
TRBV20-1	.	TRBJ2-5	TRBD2	CSATTSGGLETQYF	TGCAGTGCAACGACTAGCGGAGGTCTAGAGACCCAGTACTTC
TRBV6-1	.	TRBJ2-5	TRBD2	CASSVSGGETQYF	TGTGCCAGCAGTGTAAGCGGGGGAGAGACCCAGTACTTC
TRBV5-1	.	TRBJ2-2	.	CASETDNAGELFF	TGCGCCAGCGAGACAGATAACGCCGGGGAGCTGTTTTTT
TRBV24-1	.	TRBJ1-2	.	CATGDGTNYGYTF	TGTGCCACTGGGGACGGAACTAACTATGGCTACACCTTC
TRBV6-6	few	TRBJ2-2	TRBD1	CASRLTGTGGSGELFF	TGTGCCAGCAGATTAACCGGGACAGGGGGCTCCGGGGAGCTGTTTTTT
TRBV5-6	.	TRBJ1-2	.	CASSLPGADHYGYTF	TGTGCCAGCAGCTTACCAGGGGCCGACCACTATGGCTACACCTTC
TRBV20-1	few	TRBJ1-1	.	CSARDPGMGRAPEAFF	TGCAGTGCTAGAGACCCCGGGATGGGGCGGGCCCCTGAAGCTTTCTTT
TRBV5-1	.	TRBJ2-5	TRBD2	CASSLAPQGGFQETQYF	TGCGCCAGCAGCTTGGCCCCGCAGGGAGGGTTCCAAGAGACCCAGTACTTC
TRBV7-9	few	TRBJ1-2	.	CASSLGSQAPRGYTF	TGTGCCAGCAGCTTAGGTAGCCAAGCTCCGAGGGGCTACACCTTC
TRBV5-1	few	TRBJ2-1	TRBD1	CASSSLGTEDSNEQFF	TGCGCCAGCAGCTCTCTTGGGACAGAGGATTCCAATGAGCAGTTCTTC
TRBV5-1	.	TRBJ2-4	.	CASSLGSYLNIQYF	TGCGCCAGCAGCTTGGGATCCTACCTAAACATTCAGTACTTC
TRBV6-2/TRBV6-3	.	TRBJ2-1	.	CASSKIGTRDSYNEQFF	TGTGCCAGCAGTAAGATTGGGACTCGCGATTCCTACAATGAGCAGTTCTTC
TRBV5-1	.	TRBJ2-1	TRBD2	CVSRAAGAGNNEQFF	TGCGTCAGCAGGGCAGCGGGGGCCGGGAACAATGAGCAGTTCTTC
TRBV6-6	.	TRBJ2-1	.	CASSYLNRDNEQFF	TGTGCCAGCAGTTACCTAAACAGGGACAATGAGCAGTTCTTC
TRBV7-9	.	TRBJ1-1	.	CASTRTELNTEAFF	TGTGCCAGCACCCGGACGGAATTGAACACTGAAGCTTTCTTT
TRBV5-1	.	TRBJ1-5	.	CATRLEGGNQPQHF	TGCGCCACCCGGCTGGAGGGTGGCAATCAGCCCCAGCATTTT
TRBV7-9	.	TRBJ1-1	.	CASSSPRTGGTEAFF	TGTGCCAGCAGCTCCCCACGGACGGGGGGCACTGAAGCTTTCTTT
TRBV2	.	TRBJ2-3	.	CASTELSTDTQYF	TGTGCCAGCACAGAGTTAAGCACAGATACGCAGTATTTT
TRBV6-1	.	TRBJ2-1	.	CASSEPLQGEQFF	TGTGCCAGCAGTGAACCACTCCAAGGTGAGCAGTTCTTC
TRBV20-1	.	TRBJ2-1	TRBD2	CSALFLRGAGEQFF	TGCAGTGCCCTTTTCTTGCGGGGGGCGGGCGAGCAGTTCTTC
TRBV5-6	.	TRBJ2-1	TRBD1	CASSSRTGWANEQFF	TGTGCCAGCAGCTCAAGGACAGGGTGGGCGAATGAGCAGTTCTTC
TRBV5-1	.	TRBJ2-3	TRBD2	CASNPTGGRDTQYF	TGCGCCAGCAACCCCACGGGGGGGAGAGATACGCAGTATTTT
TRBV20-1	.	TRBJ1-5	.	CSAARRARGNQPQHF	TGCAGTGCCGCAAGGCGGGCGCGCGGGAATCAGCCCCAGCATTTT
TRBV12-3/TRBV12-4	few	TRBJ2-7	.	CASRDRTAEQYF	TGTGCCAGCAGGGATAGGACGGCCGAGCAGTACTTC
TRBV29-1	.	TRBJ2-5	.	CGVGQSQETQYF	TGCGGCGTAGGACAGTCCCAAGAGACCCAGTACTTC
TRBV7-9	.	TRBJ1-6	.	CASSLSTNSLLHF	TGTGCCAGCAGCTTATCGACGAATTCACTCCTCCACTTT
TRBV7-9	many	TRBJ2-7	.	CASSPGEGEQYF	TGTGCCAGCAGCCCAGGGGAGGGCGAGCAGTACTTC
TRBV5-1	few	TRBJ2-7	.	CASSSQGRRYEQYF	TGCGCCAGCAGCTCCCAGGGAAGAAGATACGAGCAGTACTTC
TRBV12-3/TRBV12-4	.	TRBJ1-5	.	CASSLEGIRSNQPQHF	TGTGCCAGCAGTTTAGAAGGAATTCGAAGCAATCAGCCCCAGCATTTT
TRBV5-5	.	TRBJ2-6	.	CASSLIVSAPSGANVLTF	TGTGCCAGCAGCTTGATCGTGAGTGCCCCCTCTGGGGCCAACGTCCTGACTTTC
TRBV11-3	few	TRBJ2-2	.	CASSLEAGNTGELFF	TGTGCCAGCAGCTTAGAGGCAGGGAACACCGGGGAGCTGTTTTTT
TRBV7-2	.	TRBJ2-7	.	CASSLYGGSSSYEQYF	TGTGCCAGCAGCCTATATGGGGGGTCTAGCTCCTACGAGCAGTACTTC
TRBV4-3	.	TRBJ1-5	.	CASSPTVYSNQPQHF	TGCGCCAGCAGCCCGACAGTATATAGCAATCAGCCCCAGCATTTT
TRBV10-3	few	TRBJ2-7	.	CAISESAGYEQYF	TGTGCCATCAGTGAGTCGGCGGGCTACGAGCAGTACTTC
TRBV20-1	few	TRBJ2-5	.	CSAPIPGHIQETQYF	TGCAGTGCTCCGATACCGGGACACATCCAAGAGACCCAGTACTTC
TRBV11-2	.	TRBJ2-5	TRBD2	CASSSPLAGGETQYF	TGTGCCAGCAGCTCTCCTCTAGCGGGGGGAGAGACCCAGTACTTC
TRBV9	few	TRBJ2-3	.	CASSVVGGAEGTDTQYF	TGTGCCAGCAGCGTAGTTGGGGGCGCGGAGGGAACAGATACGCAGTATTTT
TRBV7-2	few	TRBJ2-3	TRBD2	CASSFTSGGTDTQYF	TGTGCCAGCAGCTTCACTAGCGGGGGCACAGATACGCAGTATTTT
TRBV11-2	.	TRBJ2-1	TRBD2	CASRLSGGQFF	TGTGCCAGCAGGCTGAGCGGGGGGCAGTTCTTC
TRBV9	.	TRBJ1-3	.	CASSVGAALSGNTIYF	TGTGCCAGCAGCGTAGGAGCAGCGCTCTCTGGAAACACCATATATTTT